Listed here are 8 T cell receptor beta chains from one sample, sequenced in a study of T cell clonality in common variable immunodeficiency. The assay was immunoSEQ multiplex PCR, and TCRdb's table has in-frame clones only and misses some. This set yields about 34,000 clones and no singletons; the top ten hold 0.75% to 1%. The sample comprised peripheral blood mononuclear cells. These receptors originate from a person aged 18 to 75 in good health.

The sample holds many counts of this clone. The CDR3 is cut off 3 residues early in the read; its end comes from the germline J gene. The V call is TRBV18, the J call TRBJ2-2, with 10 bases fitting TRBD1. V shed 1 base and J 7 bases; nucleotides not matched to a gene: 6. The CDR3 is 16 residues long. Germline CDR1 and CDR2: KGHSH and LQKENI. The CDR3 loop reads CASSPLDRGRGGELFF. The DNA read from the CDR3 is TGTGCCAGCTCACCACTTGACAGGGGGCGAGGCGGGGAG.

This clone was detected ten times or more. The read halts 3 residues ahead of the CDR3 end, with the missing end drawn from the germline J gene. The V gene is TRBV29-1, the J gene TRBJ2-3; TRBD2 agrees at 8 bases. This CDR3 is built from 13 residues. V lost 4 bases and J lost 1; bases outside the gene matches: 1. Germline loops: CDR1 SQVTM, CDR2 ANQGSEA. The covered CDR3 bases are TGCAGCGTTGGAGCGGGAGGCACAGATACG. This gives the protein CSVGAGGTDT. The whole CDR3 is CSVGAGGTDTQYF.

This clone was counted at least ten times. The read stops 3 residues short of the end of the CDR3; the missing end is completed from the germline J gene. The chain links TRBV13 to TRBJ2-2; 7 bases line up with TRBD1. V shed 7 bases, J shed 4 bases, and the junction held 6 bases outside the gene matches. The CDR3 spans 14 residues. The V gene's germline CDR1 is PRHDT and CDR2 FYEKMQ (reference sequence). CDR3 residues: CASNSQGVTGELFF. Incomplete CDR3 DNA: TGTGCCAGCAACTCCCAGGGGGTCACCGGGGAG.

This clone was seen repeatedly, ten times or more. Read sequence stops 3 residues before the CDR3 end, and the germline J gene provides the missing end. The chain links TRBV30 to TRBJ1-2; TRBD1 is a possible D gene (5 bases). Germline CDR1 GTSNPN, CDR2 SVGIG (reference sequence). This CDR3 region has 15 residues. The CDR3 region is CAWSPDFPGTLGYTF. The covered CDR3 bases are TGTGCCTGGAGCCCGGACTTTCCCGGGACTTTGGGC.

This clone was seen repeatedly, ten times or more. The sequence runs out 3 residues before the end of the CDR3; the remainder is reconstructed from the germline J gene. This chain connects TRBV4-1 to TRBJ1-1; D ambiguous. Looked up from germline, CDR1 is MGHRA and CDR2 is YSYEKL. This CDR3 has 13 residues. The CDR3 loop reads CASSQPGRPDAFF. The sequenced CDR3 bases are TGCGCCAGCAGCCAACCGGGGAGGCCGGAC.

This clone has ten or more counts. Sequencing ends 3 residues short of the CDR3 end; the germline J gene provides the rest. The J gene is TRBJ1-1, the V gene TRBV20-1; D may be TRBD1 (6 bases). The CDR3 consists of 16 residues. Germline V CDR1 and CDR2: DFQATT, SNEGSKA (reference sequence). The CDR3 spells CSASGGGGPVRFEAFF. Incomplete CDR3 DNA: TGCAGTGCTAGCGGAGGGGGAGGCCCTGTAAGGTTCGAA.

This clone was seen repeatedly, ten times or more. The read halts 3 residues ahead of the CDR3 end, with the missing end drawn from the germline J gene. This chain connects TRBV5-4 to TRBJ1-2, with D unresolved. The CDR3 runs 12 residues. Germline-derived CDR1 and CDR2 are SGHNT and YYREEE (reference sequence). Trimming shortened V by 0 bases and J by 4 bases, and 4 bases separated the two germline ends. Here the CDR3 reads CASSLEGYGYTF. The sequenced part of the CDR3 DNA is TGTGCCAGCAGCTTGGAGGGCTATGGC.

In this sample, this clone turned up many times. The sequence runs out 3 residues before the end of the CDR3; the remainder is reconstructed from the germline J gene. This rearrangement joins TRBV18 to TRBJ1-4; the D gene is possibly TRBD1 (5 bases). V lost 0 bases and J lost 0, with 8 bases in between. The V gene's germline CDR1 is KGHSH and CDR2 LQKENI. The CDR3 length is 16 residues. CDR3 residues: CASSPPTAPTNEKLFF. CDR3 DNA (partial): TGTGCCAGCTCACCACCGACAGCTCCAACTAATGAAAAA. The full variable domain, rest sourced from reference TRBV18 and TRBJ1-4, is NAGVMQNPRHLVRRRGQEARLRCSPMKGHSHVYWYRQLPEEGLKFMVYLQKENIIDESGMPKERFSAEFPKEGPSILRIQQVVRGDSAAYFCASSPPTAPTNEKLFFGSGTQLSVL.